The 4 T cell receptor beta chains below all came from one sample that was sequenced in a study of T cells after yellow fever vaccination. In TCRdb, the 5' RACE reads were re-called with MiXCR into one record per CDR3 protein. The table has around 250,000 distinct CDR3 sequences, less than 9% seen once; the top ten hold 0.65% to 0.9%. Sequencing used CD4+ T cells sorted from PBMCs, obtained 15 days after the yellow fever booster vaccination. Source of these receptors: a young man who received the YFV17D yellow fever vaccine.

This clonotype was counted at least ten times. This rearrangement joins TRBV10-3 to TRBJ1-2; D uncertain. CDR3 length: 15 amino acids. V was clipped by 0 bases and J by 2 bases, with 10 bases between them. CDR1 and CDR2 (germline): ENHRY, SYGVKD. The CDR3: CAISESINTNYGYTF. CDR3 bases: TGTGCCATCAGTGAGTCGATTAACACGAACTATGGCTACACCTTC.

This chain joins TRBV5-1 and TRBJ1-2; TRBD1 might be the D (6 bases). The CDR3 consists of 15 residues. The V end was cut by 0 bases, the J end by 0 bases, with 9 bases between. Germline V CDR1 and CDR2: SGHRS, YFSETQ. The CDR3, as DNA: TGCGCCAGCAGCTTGGAGACAGGCACTAACTATGGCTACACCTTC. As protein: CASSLETGTNYGYTF.

In this sample, this clonotype turned up a few times. V gene TRBV18 combines with J gene TRBJ1-6, with D hard to call. V was pared by 0 bases and J by 10 bases, with 16 bases between. Per the germline V gene, CDR1 is KGHSH and CDR2 is LQKENI. This CDR3 spans 16 amino acids. CDR3 amino acids: CASSPPGGAEQSPLHF. The CDR3 DNA follows: TGTGCCAGCTCACCACCGGGAGGTGCCGAGCAATCACCCCTCCACTTT. Full variable domain (missing parts from reference TRBV18 and TRBJ1-6): NAGVMQNPRHLVRRRGQEARLRCSPMKGHSHVYWYRQLPEEGLKFMVYLQKENIIDESGMPKERFSAEFPKEGPSILRIQQVVRGDSAAYFCASSPPGGAEQSPLHFGNGTRLTVT.

The chain has TRBV20-1 and TRBJ2-1, with 7 positions matching TRBD2. Germline V gene lookup returns CDR1 DFQATT and CDR2 SNEGSKA (reference sequence). CDR3 length: 14 residues. V lost 3 bases to trimming and J lost 4 bases; unmatched junction nucleotides: 6. The CDR3 region is CSARSGESYNEQFF. The CDR3 bases are TGCAGTGCTAGGAGCGGGGAATCGTACAATGAGCAGTTCTTC.